This paragraph covers one TCR beta chain sequence. This entry comes from a study of cytomegalovirus exposure and HLA in healthy donors. PCR employed 60 Vbeta and 13 Jbeta primers. In the original processing: In a later analysis, 75 million to 95 million unique TCR beta chains included roughly 11 million shared by two or more donors. Assay used: immunoSEQ multiplex PCR; TCRdb lists only in-frame clones, some missing. V and J calls and clone size come straight from that table; D and trimming were deduced from the DNA. This sample has a few hundred thousand clones, with approximately 79% found just once. The receptor was derived from a man between 18 and 29 years old in good health and CMV-seronegative. The specimen was PBMCs.

The CDR3 region has the DNA TGCGCCAGCAGCCCGGGACTAGAAATTAGCACAGATACGCAGTATTTT. Protein sequence: CASSPGLEISTDTQYF. V is TRBV5-1 and J is TRBJ2-3; 8 bases fit TRBD2. This CDR3 has 16 residues. After removal of 4 bases from V and 0 bases from J, the junction contained 7 bases not matched to a gene. The germline V gene has CDR1 SGHRS and CDR2 YFSETQ.